This is a list of T cell receptor beta chains from one sample in a study of OX40 agonist ivuxolimab in advanced cancers. TCRdb's copy holds only in-frame clones and misses some; the assay was immunoSEQ multiplex PCR. In the table there are some 69,000 clones, about 90% of which are singletons. The input for sequencing was CD4+ or CD8+ T cells sorted from blood, taken in a trial of the OX40 agonist ivuxolimab. The receptor set was obtained from an adult with an advanced solid tumor such as melanoma, head and neck, liver or kidney cancer. CDR3s include the opening cysteine and the closing phenylalanine or tryptophan. The D gene is left open where the match is weak. Some rows mark clone size as missing; the rest say once, few, many or name a class of expanded clone.

>12|TRBV25-1|NA|TRBJ1-2|NA
CASSLGDYGYTF
TGTGCCAGCAGCCTCGGGGACTATGGCTACACCTTC
>15|TRBV5-6|NA|TRBJ1-2|NA
CASSLGRLRSYGYTF
TGTGCCAGCAGCCTCGGGCGACTACGGTCCTATGGCTACACCTTC
>19|TRBV11-1|NA|TRBJ2-3|TRBD2
CASSLGGSGLVSSTDTQYF
TGTGCCAGCAGCTTAGGGGGTAGCGGGCTGGTCTCTAGCACAGATACGCAGTATTTT
>11|TRBV28|NA|TRBJ1-1|NA
CASREGTEAFF
TGTGCCAGCAGGGAGGGCACTGAAGCTTTCTTT
>13|TRBV5-6|once|TRBJ1-1|NA
CASSLTTDTEAFF
TGTGCCAGCAGCTTGACCACAGACACTGAAGCTTTCTTT
>14|TRBV18|NA|TRBJ2-7|NA
CASSPSRPAYEQYF
TGTGCCAGCTCACCTTCACGGCCCGCTTACGAGCAGTACTTC
>13|TRBV2|NA|TRBJ2-5|NA
CASSYRGGETQYF
TGTGCCAGCAGTTACAGGGGAGGGGAGACCCAGTACTTC
>17|TRBV19|NA|TRBJ1-1|NA
CASSIRGVGGRNTEAFF
TGTGCCAGTAGTATCCGCGGCGTAGGAGGGAGGAACACTGAAGCTTTCTTT
>15|TRBV7-9|NA|TRBJ2-7|TRBD2
CASSLITSGSSEQYF
TGTGCCAGCAGCTTAATTACTAGCGGGAGTAGTGAGCAGTACTTC
>15|TRBV5-1|few|TRBJ2-1|TRBD1
CASSLATTGGNEQFF
TGCGCCAGCAGCTTGGCAACGACAGGGGGCAATGAGCAGTTCTTC
>13|TRBV6-6|NA|TRBJ1-1|NA
CASSLQPNTEAFF
TGTGCCAGCAGTTTACAGCCGAACACTGAAGCTTTCTTT
>15|TRBV5-1|few|TRBJ1-3|NA
CASSQAGSSGNTIYF
TGCGCCAGCAGCCAGGCAGGGTCCTCTGGAAACACCATATATTTT
>13|TRBV10-2|NA|TRBJ2-1|NA
CASSGTGDDEQFF
TGCGCCAGCAGTGGGACTGGGGATGATGAGCAGTTCTTC
>15|TRBV2|NA|TRBJ1-1|NA
CASSEAERARSEAFF
TGTGCCAGCAGTGAGGCCGAAAGGGCGAGATCCGAAGCTTTCTTT
>16|TRBV5-1|NA|TRBJ2-1|TRBD2
CASSFGLVRSYNEQFF
TGCGCCAGCAGCTTCGGACTAGTTCGTTCCTACAATGAGCAGTTCTTC
>13|TRBV5-6|NA|TRBJ2-1|TRBD2
CASRPGLLNEQFF
TGTGCCAGCAGACCGGGACTATTGAATGAGCAGTTCTTC